Shown below are 14 T cell receptor beta chains from a single sample sequenced in a study of blood T cells in healthy people across ages. A second PCR of about 7 to 12 cycles used a sample-barcoded 5' primer and a J-beta primer mix. TCRdb recomputed calls from the 5' RACE reads with MiXCR, one row per CDR3 protein. The profile shows roughly 1,700,000 distinct CDR3 sequences, approximately 28% of them singletons. The material sequenced was blood. These receptors all stem from a woman between 25 and 40 years old in good health.

This clonotype has at least ten counts. The chain links TRBV7-2 to TRBJ2-5; D gene uncertain. Germline assignment: CDR1 SGHTA and CDR2 FQGNSA. V gave up 0 bases and J gave up 2 bases, with 7 bases separating them. The CDR3 covers 14 residues. CDR3 protein: CASSLARSQETQYF. DNA for the CDR3: TGTGCCAGCAGCTTAGCGCGCAGTCAAGAGACCCAGTACTTC.

The J gene is TRBJ1-1, the V gene TRBV20-1; D ambiguous. This CDR3 has 13 residues. Trimming cost V 7 bases and J 1 base, with 13 bases left between them. CDR1 and CDR2 (germline): DFQATT, SNEGSKA (reference sequence). CDR3 sequence reads: CSVPGVTNTEAFF. CDR3 nucleotides: TGCAGTGTTCCCGGTGTAACGAACACTGAAGCTTTCTTT.

Only a few counts were recorded for this clonotype. The chain is built from TRBV20-1 and TRBJ1-1, with 8 nucleotides matching TRBD1. Germline V gives CDR1 DFQATT, CDR2 SNEGSKA (reference sequence). The CDR3 extends over 16 amino acids. V was pared by 0 bases and J by 2 bases, with 8 bases of the junction left unmatched. CDR3 loop: CSARDRQGALNTEAFF. For the CDR3, the DNA is TGCAGTGCTAGAGATCGTCAGGGGGCTCTAAACACTGAAGCTTTCTTT.

The chain has TRBV6-1 and TRBJ2-1; tentative D call: TRBD2 (5 bases). This CDR3 is 16 amino acids long. V lost 2 bases, J lost 6 bases, and 17 bases lay in between. Germline V lookup: CDR1 MNHNS, CDR2 SASEGT. This CDR3 is CASSELVGASPNEQFF. CDR3 bases: TGTGCCAGCAGTGAACTTGTGGGCGCTAGCCCCAATGAGCAGTTCTTC.

V usage is TRBV6-1 and J usage is TRBJ2-7; 7 nucleotides line up with TRBD2. The CDR3 is 16 residues long. The V and J ends lost 0 bases and 3 bases, in that order; junction bases with no gene match: 8. Germline V gene lookup returns CDR1 MNHNS and CDR2 SASEGT. The CDR3 protein is CASSEAGSRDYYEQYF. As DNA, the CDR3 is TGTGCCAGCAGTGAAGCAGGCAGCCGGGACTACTACGAGCAGTACTTC.

The DNA for the CDR3 is TGTGCCAGCAGTTACATAGAATCGGCAGCCGTTTGTTTCGAGCAGTACTTC. It specifies CASSYIESAAVCFEQYF. The chain carries TRBV6-5 and TRBJ2-7; D uncertain. This CDR3 region has 17 residues. CDR1 is MNHEY and CDR2 is SVGAGI in the germline V gene. V lost 2 bases and J 6 bases, leaving 23 bases between the germline ends.

The rearrangement uses TRBV7-4 and TRBJ1-5; possibly TRBD1 for D (5 bases). Looked up from germline, CDR1 is SGHVT and CDR2 is SQSDAQ. The CDR3 covers 18 residues. Trimming removed 0 bases at V and 0 bases at J, with 15 bases between. The CDR3 nucleotides read TGTGCCAGCAGCTTAGCGGACCATGGGGGGAGTAGCAATCAGCCCCAGCATTTT. Amino acids: CASSLADHGGSSNQPQHF.

This clonotype was seen at least ten times. The genes are TRBV29-1 and TRBJ2-7; TRBD1 is a possible D gene (5 bases). Germline lookup yields CDR1 SQVTM and CDR2 ANQGSEA. CDR3 length equals 12 residues. The V end lost 3 bases, the J end lost 1 base, and 7 bases lay between the germline ends. The chain's CDR3 is CSVEDTSYEQYF. The CDR3 region has the DNA TGCAGCGTTGAGGACACTTCCTACGAGCAGTACTTC.

The chain links TRBV20-1 to TRBJ1-4; 7 nucleotides agree with TRBD1. V lost 5 bases, J lost 4 bases, and 4 bases stayed unmatched. The CDR3 loop spans 13 amino acids. CDR1 is DFQATT and CDR2 is SNEGSKA in the germline V gene (reference sequence). Here the CDR3 DNA reads TGCAGTGCTTGCGGACAGGTTAATGAAAAACTGTTTTTT. This gives the protein CSACGQVNEKLFF.

The chain is built from TRBV4-1 and TRBJ2-4; D remains ambiguous. The end of the DNA fits TRBJ2-7 better, so the J call may be wrong. CDR1 is MGHRA and CDR2 is YSYEKL in the germline V gene. CDR3 length: 13 residues. Written as DNA, the CDR3 is TGCGCCAGCAGCCCCCATGAAGAGGACGAGCAGTACTTC. It codes for CASSPHEEDEQYF.

The table lists this clonotype with a few counts. The chain has TRBV5-4 and TRBJ2-5; 7 bases are a match to TRBD2. The CDR3 loop spans 14 amino acids. After removal of 4 bases from V and 2 bases from J, the junction contained 5 bases not matched to a gene. Germline CDR1 reads SGHNT; CDR2 reads YYREEE (reference sequence). CDR3 in DNA: TGTGCCAGCAGCAAGGGAGGGTATCAAGAGACCCAGTACTTC. Translating gives CASSKGGYQETQYF.

The chain is built from TRBV20-1 and TRBJ2-1; D not certain. CDR1 and CDR2 from the germline V gene are DFQATT and SNEGSKA (reference sequence). The CDR3 totals 13 residues. The V and J ends lost 2 bases and 6 bases respectively, with 11 bases between them. CDR3 coding DNA: TGCAGTGCTAGAAGGCCAGCAGGCAATGAGCAGTTCTTC. Its protein is CSARRPAGNEQFF.

A note on this clonotype: One base away lies a much larger clone, so this may be a sequencing read error. This rearrangement joins TRBV7-9 to TRBJ2-1; 9 bases are shared with TRBD2. Germline-derived CDR1 and CDR2 are SEHNR and FQNEAQ (reference sequence). This CDR3 spans 17 amino acids. The CDR3 reads CVSSLPVAGVTSYEQFF. For the CDR3, the DNA is TGTGTCAGCAGCTTACCAGTAGCGGGGGTTACCTCCTATGAGCAGTTCTTC. Full variable domain (missing parts from reference TRBV7-9 and TRBJ2-1): DTGVSQNPRHKITKRGQNVTFRCDPISEHNRLYWYRQTLGQGPEFLTYFQNEAQLEKSRLLSDRFSAERPKGSFSTLEIQRTEQGDSAMYLCVSSLPVAGVTSYEQFFGPGTRLTVL.

This clonotype was counted ten times or more. The genes are TRBV5-6 and TRBJ2-1; D is undetermined. V was pared by 2 bases and J by 3 bases, with 12 bases between. This CDR3 has 15 amino acids. CDR1 is SGHDT, CDR2 YYEEEE, per germline. CDR3 coding DNA: TGTGCCAGCAGCTTTCCACAATCCCTCTACAATGAGCAGTTCTTC. Its translation is CASSFPQSLYNEQFF.